A selection of T cell receptor beta chains follows, all from one sample in a study of cytomegalovirus exposure and HLA in healthy donors. Clones were read by immunoSEQ multiplex PCR, and TCRdb kept only the in-frame ones, dropping some. The repertoire includes more than 150,000 clones, roughly 75% of them detected once, and approximately 2% sits in the top ten. The source material was PBMCs. These receptors came from a woman under 40 in good health and CMV-seronegative. CDR3s include the opening cysteine and the closing phenylalanine or tryptophan. D genes are given only for firm matches. Rows may omit the clone size; those that give it use once, few, many or a size class.

cdr3_length	j_call	d_call	v_call	clone_size	cdr3_nt	cdr3_aa
12	TRBJ2-7	.	TRBV19	.	TGTGCCAGTAGGGGAGTTACCTACGAGCAGTACTTC	CASRGVTYEQYF
15	TRBJ1-1	.	TRBV19	.	TGTGCCAGTAGTATCCGGGGGAGAATGAACACTGAAGCTTTCTTT	CASSIRGRMNTEAFF
20	TRBJ2-7	TRBD2	TRBV18	.	TGTGCCAGCTCACCGGCAGTGGCGCTAAGGACTAGCGGGGGGGCTAACGAGCAGTACTTC	CASSPAVALRTSGGANEQYF
14	TRBJ1-2	.	TRBV6-5	.	TGTGCCAGCAGCTCGAGGCCCAGGGACTATGGCTACACCTTC	CASSSRPRDYGYTF
16	TRBJ2-5	TRBD1	TRBV19	.	TGTGCCAGTAGTGCACCCCGGGGACAGGGGCGAGAGACCCAGTACTTC	CASSAPRGQGRETQYF
14	TRBJ2-3	TRBD2	TRBV4-2	.	TGTGCCAGCGGGAGACTAGCGGGCACAGATACGCAGTATTTT	CASGRLAGTDTQYF
13	TRBJ1-1	TRBD1	TRBV6-4	.	TGTGCCAGCGTAATAGACAGGGTTTTCGAAGCTTTCTTT	CASVIDRVFEAFF
15	TRBJ1-1	TRBD1	TRBV19	.	TGTGCCAGTACTGCGAACAGGGGGCTAGGCACTGAAGCTTTCTTT	CASTANRGLGTEAFF
18	TRBJ1-1	TRBD1	TRBV18	.	TGTGCCAGCTCACCACTAACCACAGGGGGCAGTGGGAACACTGAAGCTTTCTTT	CASSPLTTGGSGNTEAFF
15	TRBJ2-5	.	TRBV4-2	.	TGTGCCAGCAGCCAAGATAATCAGGGGCTGGAGACCCAGTACTTC	CASSQDNQGLETQYF
16	TRBJ1-6	.	TRBV6-5	few	TGTGCCAGCAGTTACTCCCTGGGAAGGTGGGAGTCACCCCTCCACTTT	CASSYSLGRWESPLHF
15	TRBJ1-6	TRBD1	TRBV7-9	.	TGTGCCAGCAGCTCGTCTGGACAGGGAGGTTCACCCCTCCACTTT	CASSSSGQGGSPLHF
16	TRBJ2-1	TRBD2	TRBV7-3	few	TGTGCCTCGACAGTAGCGGGGGGAAATCCGTACAATGAGCAGTTCTTC	CASTVAGGNPYNEQFF
16	TRBJ2-1	TRBD2	TRBV6-4	.	TGTGCCAGCAGTGCGGTGGGACTAGCGGGGGGCAATGAGCAGTTCTTC	CASSAVGLAGGNEQFF
14	TRBJ1-2	.	TRBV25-1	.	TGTGCCAGCAGCGCGCAGGGGAGATCGCAGGGCTACACCTTC	CASSAQGRSQGYTF
15	TRBJ1-1	.	TRBV6-4	.	TGTGCCAGCACCGATCGCCGGGGTATGAACACTGAAGCTTTCTTT	CASTDRRGMNTEAFF
17	TRBJ1-4	.	TRBV18	.	TGTGCCAGCTCACCTCAACAGAGAGGGTTCCGTGATGAAAAACTGTTTTTT	CASSPQQRGFRDEKLFF
15	TRBJ2-5	TRBD1	TRBV7-6	.	TGTGCCAGCAGCTCCCGGGACAGGGTATTGGAGACCCAGTACTTC	CASSSRDRVLETQYF
14	TRBJ1-1	TRBD1	TRBV30	.	TGTGCTTCAACTAGGCCGGGACAGGGAGTCGAAGCTTTCTTT	CASTRPGQGVEAFF
19	TRBJ1-1	.	TRBV7-6	.	TGTGCCAGCAGCTTAGGTCGGATCGGGGGGGAGGGTCGGAACACTGAAGCTTTCTTT	CASSLGRIGGEGRNTEAFF
14	TRBJ2-7	.	TRBV6-6	.	TGTGCCAGCAGGGCCACCGGGAGCTCCTACGAGCAGTACTTC	CASRATGSSYEQYF
13	TRBJ1-5	.	TRBV2	.	TGTGCCAGCAGTGACTATAGCAATCAGCCCCAGCATTTT	CASSDYSNQPQHF
13	TRBJ1-2	.	TRBV30	.	TGTGCCTGGAGTGTAGCGCTGCAGTATGGCTACACCTTC	CAWSVALQYGYTF
15	TRBJ2-7	.	TRBV7-2	.	TGTGCCAGCAGCTTTTCCCCCAGCGGCCTCTACGAGCAGTACTTC	CASSFSPSGLYEQYF
13	TRBJ1-5	.	TRBV30	.	TGTGCCTGGAGTCACAGAGGCAATCAGCCCCAGCATTTT	CAWSHRGNQPQHF
16	TRBJ1-5	TRBD1	TRBV5-4	.	TGTGCCAGCAGCCTAGGGGACAGTCTGGGGAATCAGCCCCAGCATTTT	CASSLGDSLGNQPQHF
14	TRBJ2-7	.	TRBV4-1	few	TGCGCCAGCAGCCAAGGCTGGGCCAGTTACGAGCAGTACTTC	CASSQGWASYEQYF
14	TRBJ1-1	.	TRBV21-1	.	TGTGCCAGCACCCCACACAGGGGGCGAACTTTTGCTTTCTTT	CASTPHRGRTFAFF
13	TRBJ2-3	.	TRBV14	.	TGTGCCAGCAGCCCGGACTACCCAGATACGCAGTATTTT	CASSPDYPDTQYF
11	TRBJ1-1	.	TRBV29-1	.	TGCAGCGCCCGACAGAACACTGAAGCTTTCTTT	CSARQNTEAFF
14	TRBJ2-7	TRBD1	TRBV10-2	.	TGCGCCAGCAGTATCCAGGGGGTTTCCTACGAGCAGTACTTC	CASSIQGVSYEQYF
14	TRBJ2-7	TRBD2	TRBV2	.	TGTGCCAGCAGAGCTAGCGGGGGTCTCTACGAGCAGTACTTC	CASRASGGLYEQYF
13	TRBJ1-4	.	TRBV15	.	TGTGCCACCAGCGGATCTGACAGTGAAAAACTGTTTTTT	CATSGSDSEKLFF
13	TRBJ1-1	.	TRBV6-1	.	TGTGCCAGCAGTGTAACTTGGGCCACTGAAGCTTTCTTT	CASSVTWATEAFF
16	TRBJ1-6	TRBD1	TRBV9	once	TGTGCCAGCAGCCCAAGAATGACAGGGTTGGCTTCACCCCTCCACTTT	CASSPRMTGLASPLHF
13	TRBJ2-5	.	TRBV5-4	.	TGTGCCAGCAGCTTATCCGAGGCGGAGACCCAGTACTTC	CASSLSEAETQYF
16	TRBJ1-5	.	TRBV6-5	.	TGTGCCAGCAGTTACTCGTTTGTCCACCCAGGTCAGCCCCAGCATTTT	CASSYSFVHPGQPQHF
15	TRBJ2-1	.	TRBV2	.	TGTGCCAGCAGTGATTCGCGGGGCCTTGGGGGTGAGCAGTTCTTC	CASSDSRGLGGEQFF
15	TRBJ2-7	TRBD1	TRBV6-1	.	TGTGCCAGCAGTCCTAACCCGGGACAGGGAGGCGAGCAGTACTTC	CASSPNPGQGGEQYF
15	TRBJ2-7	.	TRBV2	.	TGTGCCAGCAGTATCAGGGCTAGGGGCTCCTACGAGCAGTACTTC	CASSIRARGSYEQYF
16	TRBJ1-2	.	TRBV2	once	TGTGCCAGCAGTGAATTAGAAGGCAGGCGTGGGTATGGCTACACCTTC	CASSELEGRRGYGYTF
13	TRBJ2-7	.	TRBV30	.	TGTGCCTGGAGTTCCGGGTTTATGATCGAGCAGTACTTC	CAWSSGFMIEQYF
15	TRBJ1-4	.	TRBV6-1	.	TGTGCCAGCAGTAGCTGGGCGGGGCGTGGTGAAAAACTGTTTTTT	CASSSWAGRGEKLFF
16	TRBJ1-6	.	TRBV6-6	.	TGTGCCAGCAGCCACGTACAGGGAGAGCTAGGTTCACCCCTCCACTTT	CASSHVQGELGSPLHF
15	TRBJ2-7	.	TRBV6-5	.	TGTGCCACCTTTCGCAAACGGGGGGCGTCCTACGAGCAGTACTTC	CATFRKRGASYEQYF
16	TRBJ2-7	TRBD1	TRBV5-6	.	TGTGCCAGCAGCTTTACCGGGACAGGGGCCACCTACGAGCAGTACTTC	CASSFTGTGATYEQYF
15	TRBJ1-5	.	TRBV5-1	.	TGCGCCAGCAGCTTGGACGCACGGCAGGGACAGCCCCAGCATTTT	CASSLDARQGQPQHF
14	TRBJ1-2	.	TRBV4-3	.	TGCGCCAGCAGCCAACTTCTTTATAACTATGGCTACACCTTC	CASSQLLYNYGYTF
18	TRBJ1-1	TRBD1	TRBV18	.	TGTGCCAGCTCCCTGTTCGGGCCCGGGACAGGGACTTATACTGAAGCTTTCTTT	CASSLFGPGTGTYTEAFF
13	TRBJ2-2	.	TRBV6-6	.	TGTGCCAGCAGCGGGGGATACACCGGGGAGCTGTTTTTT	CASSGGYTGELFF